The 8 T cell receptor beta chains given below trace back to one sample, sequenced in a study of OX40 agonist ivuxolimab in advanced cancers. Sequencing used immunoSEQ multiplex PCR; TCRdb keeps in-frame clones, though not all of them. The sample comprises 75,000 to 100,000 clones, 65% to 90% of which are singletons, and less than 2% rests with the top ten. The sequences come from CD4+ or CD8+ T cells sorted from blood, collected in a trial of the OX40 agonist ivuxolimab. The receptors were gathered from an adult with an advanced solid tumor such as melanoma, head and neck, liver or kidney cancer.

The chain carries TRBV19 and TRBJ2-3, with a possible D match to TRBD2 (6 bases). This CDR3 has 16 residues. The V and J ends lost 5 bases and 5 bases respectively, with 20 bases between them. Germline CDR1 and CDR2: LNHDA and SQIVND (reference sequence). The CDR3 sequence is CASSQQEGSHLDTQYF. CDR3 nucleotides: TGTGCCAGTAGTCAACAGGAGGGGTCACATTTAGATACGCAGTATTTT.

The chain links TRBV9 to TRBJ1-1; weak D call: TRBD1 (5 bases). In germline, CDR1 is SGDLS, CDR2 YYNGEE. V dropped 3 bases and J dropped 1 base, with 13 bases sitting between them. The CDR3 runs to 15 residues. The CDR3 region has the DNA TGTGCCAGCAGCGCAGCAGGACACCCGAACACTGAAGCTTTCTTT. Its protein product is CASSAAGHPNTEAFF.

The rearrangement uses TRBV2 and TRBJ2-1; tentatively, D is TRBD1 or TRBD2 (5 bases each). Trimming stripped 4 bases from V and 3 bases from J, with 16 bases between. The CDR3 extends over 16 amino acids. Looked up from germline, CDR1 is SNHLY and CDR2 is FYNNEI. The chain's CDR3 is CASSGLRGSGYNEQFF. The CDR3 DNA follows: TGTGCCAGCAGTGGGTTGAGGGGCAGCGGCTACAATGAGCAGTTCTTC.

This clone appeared a single time. The chain is built from TRBV2 and TRBJ2-7, with D uncertain. The germline gives CDR1 SNHLY, CDR2 FYNNEI. Trimming pared 6 bases from V and 2 bases from J, leaving 14 bases between. This CDR3 has 14 amino acids. DNA of the CDR3: TGTGCCAGCAGGGTCCATCGTCAAACCTACGAGCAGTACTTC. Translating gives CASRVHRQTYEQYF.

The J gene is TRBJ2-1, the V gene TRBV5-1, with 12 positions matching TRBD2. Germline-derived CDR1 and CDR2 are SGHRS and YFSETQ. There are 16 residues in the CDR3. The V and J ends lost 0 bases and 6 bases, in that order; junction bases with no gene match: 4. CDR3 in amino acids: CASSLAQLAGGNEQFF. Written as DNA, the CDR3 is TGCGCCAGCAGCTTGGCCCAACTAGCGGGAGGCAATGAGCAGTTCTTC. Full variable domain (remainder filled in from reference TRBV5-1 and TRBJ2-1): KAGVTQTPRYLIKTRGQQVTLSCSPISGHRSVSWYQQTPGQGLQFLFEYFSETQRNKGNFPGRFSGRQFSNSRSEMNVSTLELGDSALYLCASSLAQLAGGNEQFFGPGTRLTVL.

The chain uses TRBV6-5 and TRBJ2-3, with D perhaps matching TRBD1 (5 bases). Germline V gene data show CDR1 as MNHEY and CDR2 as SVGAGI. V was clipped by 0 bases and J by 4 bases, with 8 bases between them. The CDR3 length is 14 residues. The CDR3 is CASSYSRTPDTQYF. The DNA of the CDR3 is TGTGCCAGCAGTTACTCCAGGACACCAGATACGCAGTATTTT.

The V gene is TRBV5-1, the J gene TRBJ1-2, with 9 bases fitting TRBD1. Germline V gives CDR1 SGHRS, CDR2 YFSETQ. J was trimmed by 6 bases and V by 5 bases; bases with no gene match: 5. This CDR3 region has 13 residues. The CDR3 region is CASRPTGGDGYTF. As DNA, the CDR3 is TGCGCCAGCAGACCTACAGGGGGCGATGGCTACACCTTC.

The chain couples TRBV11-3 to TRBJ2-7, with D perhaps given as TRBD1 or TRBD2 (5 bases each). The germline CDR1 and CDR2 sequences are SGHNT and YENEEA. V was pared by 5 bases and J by 3 bases, with 11 bases between. The length of the CDR3 is 13 residues. This CDR3 is CASSLGPFYEQYF. CDR3 nucleotide sequence: TGTGCCAGCAGCCTGGGACCTTTCTACGAGCAGTACTTC.